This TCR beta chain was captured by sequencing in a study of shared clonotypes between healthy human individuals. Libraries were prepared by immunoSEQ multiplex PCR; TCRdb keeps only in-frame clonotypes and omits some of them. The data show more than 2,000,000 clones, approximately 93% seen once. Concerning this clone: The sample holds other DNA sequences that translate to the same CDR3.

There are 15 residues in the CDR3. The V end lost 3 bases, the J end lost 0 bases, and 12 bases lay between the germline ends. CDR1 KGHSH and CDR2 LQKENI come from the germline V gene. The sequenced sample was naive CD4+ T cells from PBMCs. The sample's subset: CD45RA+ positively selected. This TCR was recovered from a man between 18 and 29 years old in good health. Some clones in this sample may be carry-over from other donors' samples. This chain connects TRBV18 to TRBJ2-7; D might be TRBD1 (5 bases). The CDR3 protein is CASSPETGSSYEQYF. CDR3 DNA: TGTGCCAGCTCACCGGAAACAGGCAGCTCCTACGAGCAGTACTTC.